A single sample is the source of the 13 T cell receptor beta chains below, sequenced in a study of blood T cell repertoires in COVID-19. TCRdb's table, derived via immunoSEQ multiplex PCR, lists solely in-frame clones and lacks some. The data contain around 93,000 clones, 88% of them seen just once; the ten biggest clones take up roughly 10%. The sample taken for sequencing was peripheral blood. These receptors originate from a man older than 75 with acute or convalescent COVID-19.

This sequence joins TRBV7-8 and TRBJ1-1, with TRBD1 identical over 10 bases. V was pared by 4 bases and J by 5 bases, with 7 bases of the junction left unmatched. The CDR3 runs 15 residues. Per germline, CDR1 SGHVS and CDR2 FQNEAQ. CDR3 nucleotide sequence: TGTGCCAGCAGCTCGACAGGGGGCGGGTATACTGAAGCTTTCTTT. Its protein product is CASSSTGGGYTEAFF.

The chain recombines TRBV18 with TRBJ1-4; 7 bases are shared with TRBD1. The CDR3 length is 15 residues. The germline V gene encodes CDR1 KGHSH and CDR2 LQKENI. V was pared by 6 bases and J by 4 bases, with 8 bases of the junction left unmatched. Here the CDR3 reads CASSPGQISNEKLFF. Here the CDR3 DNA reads TGTGCCAGCTCGCCGGGACAGATCAGTAATGAAAAACTGTTTTTT.

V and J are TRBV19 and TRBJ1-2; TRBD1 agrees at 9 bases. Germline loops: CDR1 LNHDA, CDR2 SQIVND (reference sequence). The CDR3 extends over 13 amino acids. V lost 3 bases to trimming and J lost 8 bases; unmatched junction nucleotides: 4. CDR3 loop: CASSIGQGKGYTF. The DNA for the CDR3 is TGTGCCAGTAGTATTGGACAGGGGAAGGGCTACACCTTC.

The DNA for the CDR3 is TGTGCCAGCAGCTTCCCAGGGAATTCACCCCTCCACTTT. Translating it yields CASSFPGNSPLHF. The chain uses TRBV7-9 and TRBJ1-6; D might be TRBD1 (5 bases). The germline gives CDR1 SEHNR, CDR2 FQNEAQ (reference sequence). The CDR3 totals 13 residues. Trimming took 3 bases from V and 7 from J, leaving 7 bases between them.

The CDR3 spells CASSQSDSRTF. As DNA, the CDR3 is TGTGCCAGCAGCCAATCGGACTCTCGCACCTTC. J is TRBJ1-2 and V is TRBV3-1 (or the pseudogene TRBV3-2); D gene ambiguous. Germline CDR1 and CDR2: LGHDT and YNNKEL (reference sequence). V was pared by 2 bases and J by 13 bases, with 11 bases between. The CDR3 contains 11 residues.

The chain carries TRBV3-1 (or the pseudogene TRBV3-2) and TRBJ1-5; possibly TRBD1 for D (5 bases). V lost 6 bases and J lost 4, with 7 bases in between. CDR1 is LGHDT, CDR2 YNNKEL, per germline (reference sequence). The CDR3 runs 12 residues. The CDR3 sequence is CASSSGNQPQHF. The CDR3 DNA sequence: TGTGCCAGCAGTTCAGGGAATCAGCCCCAGCATTTT.

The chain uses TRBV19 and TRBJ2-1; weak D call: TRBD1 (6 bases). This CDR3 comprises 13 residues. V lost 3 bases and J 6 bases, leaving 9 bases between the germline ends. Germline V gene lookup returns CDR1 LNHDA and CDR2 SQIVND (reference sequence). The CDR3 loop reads CASSMTGFNEQFF. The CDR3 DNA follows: TGTGCCAGTAGTATGACAGGTTTCAATGAGCAGTTCTTC.

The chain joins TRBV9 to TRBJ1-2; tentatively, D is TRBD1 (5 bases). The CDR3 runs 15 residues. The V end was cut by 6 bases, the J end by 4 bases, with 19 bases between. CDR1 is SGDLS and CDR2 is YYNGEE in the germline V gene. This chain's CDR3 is CASIPRDSQSYGYTF. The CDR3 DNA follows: TGTGCCAGCATTCCCCGGGACTCACAGAGCTATGGCTACACCTTC.

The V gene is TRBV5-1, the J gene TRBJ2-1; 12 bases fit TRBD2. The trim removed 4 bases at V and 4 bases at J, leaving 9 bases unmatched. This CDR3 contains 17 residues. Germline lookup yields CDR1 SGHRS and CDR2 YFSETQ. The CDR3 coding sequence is TGCGCCAGCAGCATAACGCGACTAGCGGGGGATTACAATGAGCAGTTCTTC. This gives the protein CASSITRLAGDYNEQFF.

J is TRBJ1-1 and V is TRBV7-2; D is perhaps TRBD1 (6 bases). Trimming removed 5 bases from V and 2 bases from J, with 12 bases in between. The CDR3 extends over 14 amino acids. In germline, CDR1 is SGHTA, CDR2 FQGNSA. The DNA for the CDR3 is TGTGCCAGCAGCCCTGGGACATTTAACACTGAAGCTTTCTTT. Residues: CASSPGTFNTEAFF.

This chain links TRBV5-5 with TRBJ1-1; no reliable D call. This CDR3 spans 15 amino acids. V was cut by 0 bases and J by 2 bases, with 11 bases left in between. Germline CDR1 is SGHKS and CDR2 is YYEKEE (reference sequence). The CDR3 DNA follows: TGTGCCAGCAGCTTGGGAGGAGGGATTAACACTGAAGCTTTCTTT. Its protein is CASSLGGGINTEAFF.

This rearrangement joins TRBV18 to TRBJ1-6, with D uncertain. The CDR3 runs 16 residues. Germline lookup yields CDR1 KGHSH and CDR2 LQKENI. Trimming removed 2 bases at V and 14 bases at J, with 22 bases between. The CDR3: CASSPRSSGSRSSLHF. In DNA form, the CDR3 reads TGTGCCAGCTCACCAAGGAGCAGTGGAAGCCGTTCTTCCCTCCACTTT.

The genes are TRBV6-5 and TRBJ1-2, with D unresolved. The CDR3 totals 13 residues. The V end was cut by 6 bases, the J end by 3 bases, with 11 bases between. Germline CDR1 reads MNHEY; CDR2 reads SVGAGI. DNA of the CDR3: TGTGCCAGCAGCTTAACAGATGACTATGGCTACACCTTC. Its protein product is CASSLTDDYGYTF.